Below are 16 T cell receptor beta chains sequenced from a single sample in a study of cytomegalovirus exposure and HLA in healthy donors (dated by TCRdb to 2017 to 2019). The protocol used for the library was the immunoSEQ multiplex PCR assay. TCRdb's version of the immuneACCESS table is confined to in-frame rearrangements and falls short of the full clone set. An unresolved V gene accounts for under half of the shortfall where checked; the remainder is of unknown origin. This sample lists about 130,000 clones; 89% were detected once. Over 9% of the sample comes from the top ten. Sequencing input: PBMCs. The receptors were sampled from a woman aged 18 to 35 in good health and CMV-seropositive.

The rearrangement joins TRBV27 to TRBJ2-3; 12 bases match TRBD2. Germline lookup yields CDR1 MNHEY and CDR2 SMNVEV (reference sequence). The V gene end was trimmed by 5 bases and the J gene end by 1 base; junction bases not matched to a gene: 4. The CDR3 totals 16 residues. The CDR3 DNA sequence: TGTGCCAGCAGTCTCTGGACTAGCGGGGGCACAGATACGCAGTATTTT. Residues: CASSLWTSGGTDTQYF.

This clone was seen a single time. The rearrangement links TRBV30 to TRBJ1-1, with D possibly matching TRBD1 (6 bases). Trimming removed 5 bases at V and 3 bases at J, with 19 bases between. CDR1 and CDR2 from the germline V gene are GTSNPN and SVGIG (reference sequence). The CDR3 covers 15 residues. The CDR3 coding sequence is TGTGCCTGGTTAATCCTCAGGGGTTGGGACACTGAAGCTTTCTTT. It codes for CAWLILRGWDTEAFF.

This chain joins TRBV7-8 and TRBJ1-2; D call uncertain. The V end lost 6 bases, the J end lost 4 bases, and 9 bases lay between the germline ends. CDR1 SGHVS and CDR2 FQNEAQ come from the germline V gene. This CDR3 has 12 amino acids. The CDR3 region is CASSRTGYGYTF. CDR3 DNA sequence: TGTGCCAGCAGTCGCACTGGCTATGGCTACACCTTC.

CDR3 nucleotide sequence: TGTGCCAGCAGTTGGCAGTGGGAGAGGAAGCCCCAGCATTTT. Translating gives CASSWQWERKPQHF. The rearrangement links TRBV2 to TRBJ1-5; D not resolved. The CDR3 loop spans 14 amino acids. Trimming took 5 bases from V and 8 from J, leaving 16 bases between them. Germline V CDR1 and CDR2: SNHLY, FYNNEI.

The chain joins TRBV27 to TRBJ1-2; 9 bases fit TRBD1. The CDR3 loop spans 15 amino acids. J lost 8 bases, V lost 3 bases, and 10 bases had no gene match. Per germline, CDR1 MNHEY and CDR2 SMNVEV (reference sequence). The CDR3 DNA reads TGTGCCAGCAGTTTCTACCCGGGGACAGGGAGCGGCTACACCTTC. The encoded protein is CASSFYPGTGSGYTF.

CDR3 bases: TGTGCCAGCAGCTTGCGGGGCAGCAATCAGCCCCAGCATTTT. Translating gives CASSLRGSNQPQHF. The chain carries TRBV7-9 and TRBJ1-5, with D maybe TRBD1 (5 bases). This CDR3 contains 14 residues. Trimming cost V 3 bases and J 1 base, with 7 bases left between them. CDR1 and CDR2 from the germline V gene are SEHNR and FQNEAQ (reference sequence).

The count of this clone is one. The J gene is TRBJ1-2, the V gene TRBV5-6; possible D gene TRBD1, 5 bases. This CDR3 contains 14 residues. CDR1 is SGHDT, CDR2 YYEEEE, per germline. The ends were cut back, 1 base at V and 7 bases at J, with 14 bases in the middle. The CDR3 DNA reads as TGTGCCAGCAGCTTGCCGTCGCAGGGAGGTGGCTACACCTTC. Amino acid sequence: CASSLPSQGGGYTF.

V and J are TRBV6-1 and TRBJ1-1; 9 nucleotides line up with TRBD1. V shed 6 bases and J 3 bases; nucleotides not matched to a gene: 2. This CDR3 has 13 residues. Germline values: CDR1 MNHNS, CDR2 SASEGT. As DNA, the CDR3 is TGTGCCAGCAGAGGGACAGGGTACACTGAAGCTTTCTTT. As protein: CASRGTGYTEAFF.

Comments on this clone: Other DNA sequences in the same sample also yield this CDR3. The J gene is TRBJ1-1, the V gene TRBV9; D may be TRBD1 (5 bases). V lost 2 bases, J lost 2 bases, and 7 bases lay in between. CDR3 length: 13 residues. Germline assignment: CDR1 SGDLS and CDR2 YYNGEE. The CDR3 nucleotides read TGTGCCAGCAGCGTTCAGGGAAACACTGAAGCTTTCTTT. Its protein product is CASSVQGNTEAFF.

The gene calls are TRBV6-1 and TRBJ1-6; D unresolved. Germline-derived CDR1 and CDR2 are MNHNS and SASEGT. V was pared by 5 bases and J by 6 bases, with 14 bases between. The CDR3 extends over 15 amino acids. Here the CDR3 reads CASSFRTGSNSPLHF. The CDR3 bases are TGTGCCAGCAGTTTCCGGACGGGATCTAATTCACCCCTCCACTTT.

The chain combines TRBV6-1 with TRBJ1-2; 7 nucleotides agree with TRBD1. Losses at the gene ends were 4 bases for V and 3 bases for J; bases not matched to a gene: 11. The CDR3 is made up of 16 amino acids. In germline, CDR1 is MNHNS, CDR2 SASEGT. The CDR3 loop is CASSGSRDSFYYGYTF. The CDR3 bases are TGTGCCAGCAGTGGGTCCCGGGACAGCTTTTACTATGGCTACACCTTC.

The J gene is TRBJ2-3, the V gene TRBV2, with D possibly being TRBD2 (6 bases). The CDR3 length is 13 residues. Germline V gene lookup returns CDR1 SNHLY and CDR2 FYNNEI. Trimming removed 5 bases at V and 2 bases at J, with 8 bases between. The CDR3 DNA follows: TGTGCCAGCAGTCGGGACTTCACAGATACGCAGTATTTT. Residues: CASSRDFTDTQYF.

The chain couples TRBV4-2 to TRBJ2-7, with 11 positions matching TRBD1. J lost 3 bases, V lost 3 bases, and 1 base had no gene match. The CDR3 runs to 14 residues. Germline V lookup: CDR1 LGHNA, CDR2 YNFKEQ. Here the CDR3 DNA reads TGTGCCAGCAGCCAGGGACAGGGGGACTACGAGCAGTACTTC. Protein sequence: CASSQGQGDYEQYF.

The chain links TRBV28 to TRBJ1-6; perhaps TRBD1 as D (5 bases). Germline-derived CDR1 and CDR2 are MDHEN and SYDVKM. The CDR3 length is 14 residues. With 2 bases removed from V and 10 bases from J, the gap between germline ends came to 12 bases. The CDR3 protein is CASSLVEKGSPLHF. CDR3 nucleotide sequence: TGTGCCAGCAGTTTAGTGGAAAAGGGGTCACCCCTCCACTTT.

The chain uses TRBV6-5 and TRBJ1-5; weak D call: TRBD1 (5 bases). Germline V gene data show CDR1 as MNHEY and CDR2 as SVGAGI. CDR3 length equals 15 residues. V was clipped by 6 bases and J by 2 bases, with 14 bases between them. DNA for the CDR3: TGTGCCAGCAGACCTTCAGGGAAAGGCAATCAGCCCCAGCATTTT. It specifies CASRPSGKGNQPQHF.

This clone was picked up one time. V gene TRBV18 combines with J gene TRBJ1-2; 8 bases fit TRBD1. This CDR3 comprises 14 residues. Germline lookup yields CDR1 KGHSH and CDR2 LQKENI. The trim removed 3 bases at V and 6 bases at J, leaving 6 bases unmatched. CDR3 sequence: CASSPGQEINGYTF. CDR3 DNA: TGTGCCAGCTCACCGGGACAGGAGATAAATGGCTACACCTTC.